This T cell receptor beta chain was captured in a study of control samples from healthy donors and cancer patients (dated by TCRdb to the early 2020s). Library preparation employed the immunoSEQ multiplex PCR assay. TCRdb provides this immuneACCESS table in a form limited to in-frame rearrangements. Some clones are lacking; in checked studies, under half of them reflect an unresolved V gene, and why the rest are absent is not known. Within this sample are roughly 200,000 clones, with about 91% of them counted one time only. The ten largest clones capture 1.8% of the sample. In the case of this clone: Its antigen specificity is not known. Per-base qualities were not stored, and no clone one base away is much larger.

V lost 4 bases and J lost 8 bases; the stretch between them is 14 bases long. The CDR3 runs 12 residues from the cysteine to the phenylalanine. Only the CDR3 DNA stays, 36 bases, in frame from base 1. Via the germline V gene (reference sequence), CDR1 is GTSNPN and CDR2 SVGIG. The sample consisted of blood. The chain uses TRBV30 and TRBJ1-1; the D gene identity is not certain. This clonotype was obtained from a man aged 30 to 45 in good health. The bases are TGTGCCTGGAATAGGGCCCCCACCGAAGCTTTCTTT. This is translated as CAWNRAPTEAFF.